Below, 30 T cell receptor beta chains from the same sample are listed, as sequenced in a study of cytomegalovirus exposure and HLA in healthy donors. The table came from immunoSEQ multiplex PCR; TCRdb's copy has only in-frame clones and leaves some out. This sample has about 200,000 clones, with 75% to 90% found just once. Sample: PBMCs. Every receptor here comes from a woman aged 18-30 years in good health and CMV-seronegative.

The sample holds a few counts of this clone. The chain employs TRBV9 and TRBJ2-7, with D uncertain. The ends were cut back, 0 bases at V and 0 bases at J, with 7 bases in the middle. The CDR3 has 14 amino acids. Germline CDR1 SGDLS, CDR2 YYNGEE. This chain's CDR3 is CASSVGWGSYEQYF. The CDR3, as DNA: TGTGCCAGCAGCGTAGGTTGGGGCTCCTACGAGCAGTACTTC.

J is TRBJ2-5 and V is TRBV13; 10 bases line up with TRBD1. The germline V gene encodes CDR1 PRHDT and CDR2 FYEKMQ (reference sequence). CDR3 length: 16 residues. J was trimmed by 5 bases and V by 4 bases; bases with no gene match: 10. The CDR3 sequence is CASSSTGTGVRETQYF. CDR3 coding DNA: TGTGCCAGCAGCTCGACCGGGACAGGGGTCCGGGAGACCCAGTACTTC.

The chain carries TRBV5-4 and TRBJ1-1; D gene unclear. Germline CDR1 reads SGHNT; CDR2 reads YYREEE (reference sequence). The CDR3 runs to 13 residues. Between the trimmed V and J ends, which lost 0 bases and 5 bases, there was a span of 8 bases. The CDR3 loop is CASSLGGKTEAFF. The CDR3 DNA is TGTGCCAGCAGCTTGGGGGGAAAAACTGAAGCTTTCTTT.

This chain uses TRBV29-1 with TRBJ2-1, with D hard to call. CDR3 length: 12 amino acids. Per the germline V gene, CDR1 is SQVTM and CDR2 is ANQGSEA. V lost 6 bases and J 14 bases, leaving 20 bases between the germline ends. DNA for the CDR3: TGCAGCGTAGGCCGGTCCCGAGCTCAGAAGTTCTTC. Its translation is CSVGRSRAQKFF.

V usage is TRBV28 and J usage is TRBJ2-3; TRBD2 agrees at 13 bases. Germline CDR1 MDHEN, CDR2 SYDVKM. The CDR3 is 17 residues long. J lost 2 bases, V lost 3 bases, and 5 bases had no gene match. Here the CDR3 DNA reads TGTGCCAGCAGTTTCCGACTAGCGGGAGGTACCACAGATACGCAGTATTTT. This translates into CASSFRLAGGTTDTQYF.

The chain's CDR3 is CASSQKAPPNSNQPQHF. For the CDR3, the DNA is TGCGCCAGCAGTCAAAAGGCCCCCCCTAATAGCAATCAGCCCCAGCATTTT. The gene calls are TRBV23-1 and TRBJ1-5; no clear D. TRBV23-1 carries the ORF label, with uncertain function. This CDR3 comprises 17 residues. V was pared by 2 bases and J by 0 bases, with 14 bases between.

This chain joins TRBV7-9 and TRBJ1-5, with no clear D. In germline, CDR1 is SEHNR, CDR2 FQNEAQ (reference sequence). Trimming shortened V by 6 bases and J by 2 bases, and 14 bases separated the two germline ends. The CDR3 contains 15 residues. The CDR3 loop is CASSSGQSGNQPQHF. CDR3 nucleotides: TGTGCCAGCAGTTCTGGGCAATCGGGCAATCAGCCCCAGCATTTT.

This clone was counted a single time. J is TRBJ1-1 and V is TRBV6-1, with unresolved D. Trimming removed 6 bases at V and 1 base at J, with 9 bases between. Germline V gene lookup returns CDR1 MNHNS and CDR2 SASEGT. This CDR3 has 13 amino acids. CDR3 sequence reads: CASRSLRNTEAFF. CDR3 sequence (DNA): TGTGCCAGCAGATCATTGAGGAACACTGAAGCTTTCTTT.

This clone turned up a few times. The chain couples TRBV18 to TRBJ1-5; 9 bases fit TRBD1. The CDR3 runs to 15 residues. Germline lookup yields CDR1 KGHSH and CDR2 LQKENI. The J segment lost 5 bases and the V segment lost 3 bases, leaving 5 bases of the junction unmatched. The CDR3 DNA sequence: TGTGCCAGCTCACCCAGGACAGGGGCTGATCAGCCCCAGCATTTT. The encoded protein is CASSPRTGADQPQHF.

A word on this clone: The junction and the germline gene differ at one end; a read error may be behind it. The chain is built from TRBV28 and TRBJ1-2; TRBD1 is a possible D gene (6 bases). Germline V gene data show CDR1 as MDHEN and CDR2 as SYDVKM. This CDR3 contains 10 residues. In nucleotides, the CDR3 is TGTGCCAGCAGTCTTGGACAGTTACACTTC. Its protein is CASSLGQLHF.

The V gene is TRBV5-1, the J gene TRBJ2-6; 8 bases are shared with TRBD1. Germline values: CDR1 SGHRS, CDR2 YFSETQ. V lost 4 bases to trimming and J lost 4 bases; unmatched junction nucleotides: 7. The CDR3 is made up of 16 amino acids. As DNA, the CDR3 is TGCGCCAGCAGCCTAACGGACAGGGCGGGGGCCAACGTCCTGACTTTC. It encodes CASSLTDRAGANVLTF.

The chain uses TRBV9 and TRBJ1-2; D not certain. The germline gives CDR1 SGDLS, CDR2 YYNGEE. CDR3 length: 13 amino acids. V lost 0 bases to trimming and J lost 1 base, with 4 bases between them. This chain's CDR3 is CASSVALNYGYTF. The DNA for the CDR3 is TGTGCCAGCAGCGTAGCCCTTAACTATGGCTACACCTTC.

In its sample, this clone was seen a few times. CDR3 sequence: CASRRVAHSYEQYF. As DNA, the CDR3 is TGTGCCAGTAGGAGGGTAGCCCACTCCTACGAGCAGTACTTC. The chain carries TRBV19 and TRBJ2-7; D is possibly TRBD2 (5 bases). The germline V and J ends were trimmed by 6 bases and 0 bases, with 12 bases remaining between them. The CDR3 is 14 amino acids. Germline CDR1 is LNHDA and CDR2 is SQIVND (reference sequence). Looking up the rest from reference TRBV19 and TRBJ2-7 gives the full variable domain: DGGITQSPKYLFRKEGQNVTLSCEQNLNHDAMYWYRQDPGQGLRLIYYSQIVNDFQKGDIAEGYSVSREKKESFPLTVTSAQKNPTAFYLCASRRVAHSYEQYFGPGTRLTVT.

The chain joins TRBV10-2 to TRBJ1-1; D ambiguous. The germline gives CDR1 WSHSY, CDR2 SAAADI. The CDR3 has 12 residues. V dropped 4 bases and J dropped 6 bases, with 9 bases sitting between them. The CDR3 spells CASSVGLAEAFF. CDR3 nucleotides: TGCGCCAGCAGTGTCGGGCTGGCTGAAGCTTTCTTT.

CDR3 bases: TGTGCCAGCAGCGTTGGACAGGGGGGTCTTGCTGGCGGCTACACCTTC. It yields the protein CASSVGQGGLAGGYTF. The gene calls are TRBV9 and TRBJ1-2; TRBD1 matches 10 bases. Germline V lookup: CDR1 SGDLS, CDR2 YYNGEE. The CDR3 has 16 amino acids. V lost 2 bases, J lost 8 bases, and 12 bases stayed unmatched. Variable domain in full (rest from reference TRBV9 and TRBJ1-2): DSGVTQTPKHLITATGQRVTLRCSPRSGDLSVYWYQQSLDQGLQFLIQYYNGEERAKGNILERFSAQQFPDLHSELNLSSLELGDSALYFCASSVGQGGLAGGYTFGSGTRLTVV.

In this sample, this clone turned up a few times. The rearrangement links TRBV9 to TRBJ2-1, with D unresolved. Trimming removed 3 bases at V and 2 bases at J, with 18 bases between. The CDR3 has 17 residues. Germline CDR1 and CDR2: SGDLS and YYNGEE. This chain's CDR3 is CASSGGSLGRTYNEQFF. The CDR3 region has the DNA TGTGCCAGCAGCGGTGGGTCACTTGGGCGGACCTACAATGAGCAGTTCTTC.

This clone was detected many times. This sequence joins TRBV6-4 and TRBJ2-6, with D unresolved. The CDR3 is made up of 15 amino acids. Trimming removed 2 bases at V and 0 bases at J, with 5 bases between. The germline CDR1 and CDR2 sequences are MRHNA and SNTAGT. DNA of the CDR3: TGTGCCAGCAGTGACAAGGGCTCTGGGGCCAACGTCCTGACTTTC. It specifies CASSDKGSGANVLTF.

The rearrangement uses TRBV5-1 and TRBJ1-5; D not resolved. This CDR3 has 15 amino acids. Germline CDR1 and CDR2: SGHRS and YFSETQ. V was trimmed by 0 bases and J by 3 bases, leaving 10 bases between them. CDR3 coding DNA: TGCGCCAGCAGCTTGGGGGGTCCTCCCAATCAGCCCCAGCATTTT. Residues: CASSLGGPPNQPQHF.

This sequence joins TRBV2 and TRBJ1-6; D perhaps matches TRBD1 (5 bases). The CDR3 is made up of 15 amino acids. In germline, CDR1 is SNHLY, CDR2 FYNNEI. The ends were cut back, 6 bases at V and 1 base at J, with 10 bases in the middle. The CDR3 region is CASRGVRSYNSPLHF. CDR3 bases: TGTGCCAGCAGGGGGGTAAGGTCCTATAATTCACCCCTCCACTTT.

The DNA for the CDR3 is TGTGCCAGCAGCTTAGAACTGTTGTGGGGTAGCGGGGGCCATTACAATGAGCAGTTCTTC. It is translated as CASSLELLWGSGGHYNEQFF. The chain has TRBV11-2 and TRBJ2-1, with 9 bases aligning to TRBD2. The junction had 16 bases not matched to a gene; V was cut back by 0 bases and J by 4 bases. From germline, CDR1 is SGHAT and CDR2 FQNNGV. The CDR3 is 20 residues long. Using reference TRBV11-2 and TRBJ2-1 for the parts outside the CDR3, the full variable domain is EAGVAQSPRYKIIEKRQSVAFWCNPISGHATLYWYQQILGQGPKLLIQFQNNGVVDDSQLPKDRFSAERLKGVDSTLKIQPAKLEDSAVYLCASSLELLWGSGGHYNEQFFGPGTRLTVL.

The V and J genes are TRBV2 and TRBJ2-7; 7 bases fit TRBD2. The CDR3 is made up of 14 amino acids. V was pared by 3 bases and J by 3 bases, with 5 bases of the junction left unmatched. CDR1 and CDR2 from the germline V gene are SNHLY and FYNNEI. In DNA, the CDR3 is TGTGCCAGCAGTGACGGGGGGAAGGTCTACGAGCAGTACTTC. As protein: CASSDGGKVYEQYF.

The CDR3, as DNA: TGTGCCAGCAGCTTGCCCACAGGCGCCTATGGCTACACCTTC. The encoded protein is CASSLPTGAYGYTF. The chain couples TRBV5-4 to TRBJ1-2, with D maybe TRBD1 (5 bases). The germline V gene has CDR1 SGHNT and CDR2 YYREEE (reference sequence). This CDR3 region has 14 residues. Trimming removed 1 base from V and 4 bases from J, with 11 bases in between.

The CDR3 nucleotides read TGCAGCGTTCGGTCTAGCGGGAGTTACGAGCAGTACTTC. Translation gives CSVRSSGSYEQYF. The chain combines TRBV29-1 with TRBJ2-7, with 10 bases matching TRBD2. The germline CDR1 and CDR2 sequences are SQVTM and ANQGSEA. Trimming cost V 5 bases and J 4 bases; bases outside gene matches: 5. This CDR3 spans 13 amino acids.

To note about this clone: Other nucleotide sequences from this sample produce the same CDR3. This CDR3 is CASSLGLAGTDTQYF. Here the CDR3 DNA reads TGCGCCAGCAGCCTCGGACTAGCGGGGACAGATACGCAGTATTTT. The chain carries TRBV5-1 and TRBJ2-3; 12 bases fit TRBD2. The germline CDR1 and CDR2 sequences are SGHRS and YFSETQ. J gave up 3 bases and V 4 bases, and 3 bases lay outside the gene matches. The length of the CDR3 is 15 residues.

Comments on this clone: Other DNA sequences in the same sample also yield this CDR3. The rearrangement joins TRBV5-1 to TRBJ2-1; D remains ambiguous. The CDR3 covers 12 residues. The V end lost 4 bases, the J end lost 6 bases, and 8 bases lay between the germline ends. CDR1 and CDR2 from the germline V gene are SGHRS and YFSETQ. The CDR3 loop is CASSLGSNEQFF. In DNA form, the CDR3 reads TGCGCCAGCAGCCTGGGGTCCAATGAGCAGTTCTTC.

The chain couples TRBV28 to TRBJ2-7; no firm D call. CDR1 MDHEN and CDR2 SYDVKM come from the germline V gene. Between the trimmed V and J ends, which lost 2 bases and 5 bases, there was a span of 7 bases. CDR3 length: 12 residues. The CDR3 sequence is CASSLGLNEQYF. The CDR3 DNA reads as TGTGCCAGCAGTTTAGGTCTTAACGAGCAGTACTTC.

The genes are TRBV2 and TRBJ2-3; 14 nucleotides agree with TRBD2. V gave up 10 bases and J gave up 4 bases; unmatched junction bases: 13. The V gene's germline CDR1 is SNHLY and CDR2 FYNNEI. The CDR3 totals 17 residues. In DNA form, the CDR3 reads TGTGCCACTCTCCCCGGGACTAGCGGGAGTAACCCAGATACGCAGTATTTT. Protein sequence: CATLPGTSGSNPDTQYF.

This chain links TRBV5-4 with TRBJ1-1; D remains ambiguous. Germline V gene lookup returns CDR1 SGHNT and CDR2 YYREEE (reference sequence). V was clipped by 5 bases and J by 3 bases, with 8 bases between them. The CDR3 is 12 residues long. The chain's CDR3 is CASRYRDTEAFF. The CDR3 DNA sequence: TGTGCCAGCAGGTACCGGGACACTGAAGCTTTCTTT.

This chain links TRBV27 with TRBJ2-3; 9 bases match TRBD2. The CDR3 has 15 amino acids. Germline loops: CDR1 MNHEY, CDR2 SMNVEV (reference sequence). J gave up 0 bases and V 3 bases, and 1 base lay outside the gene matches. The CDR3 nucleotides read TGTGCCAGCAGTTTGCTAGCGGGAAGCACAGATACGCAGTATTTT. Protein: CASSLLAGSTDTQYF.

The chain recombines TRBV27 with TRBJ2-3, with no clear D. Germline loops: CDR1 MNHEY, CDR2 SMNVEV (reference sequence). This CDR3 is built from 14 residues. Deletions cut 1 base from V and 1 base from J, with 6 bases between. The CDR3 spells CASSLLAGTDTQYF. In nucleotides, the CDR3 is TGTGCCAGCAGTTTATTGGCAGGCACAGATACGCAGTATTTT.